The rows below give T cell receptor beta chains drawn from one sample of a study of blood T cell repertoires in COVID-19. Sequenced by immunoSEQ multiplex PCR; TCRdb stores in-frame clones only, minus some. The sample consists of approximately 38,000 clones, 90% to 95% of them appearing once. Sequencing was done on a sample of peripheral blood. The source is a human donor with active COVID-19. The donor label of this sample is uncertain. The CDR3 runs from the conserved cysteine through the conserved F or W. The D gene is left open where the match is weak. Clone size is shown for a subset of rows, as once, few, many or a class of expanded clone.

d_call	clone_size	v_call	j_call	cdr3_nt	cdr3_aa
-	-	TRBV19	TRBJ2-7	TGTGCCAGTAGCACCGGACAAGTCTACGAGCAGTACTTC	CASSTGQVYEQYF
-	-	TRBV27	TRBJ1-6	TGTGCCAGCAGTTTTGATAGTTCTGGGGCCTTGCACTTT	CASSFDSSGALHF
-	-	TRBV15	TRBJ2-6	TGTGCCACCAGCAGAGCGGGGGTTGTTGGGGCCAACGTCCTGACTTTC	CATSRAGVVGANVLTF
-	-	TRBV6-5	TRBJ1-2	TGTGCCAGCAGCGGTGGGGGGGATGGCTACACCTTC	CASSGGGDGYTF
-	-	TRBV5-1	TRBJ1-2	TGCGCCAGCAGCTTGTCGGCCGGGAGGGCTAACTATGGCTACACCTTC	CASSLSAGRANYGYTF
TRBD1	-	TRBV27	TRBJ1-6	TGTGCCAGCAGTCCTTACTCCCCGGGACAGGGGGCGACCTATAATTCACCCCTCCACTTT	CASSPYSPGQGATYNSPLHF
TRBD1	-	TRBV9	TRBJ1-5	TGTGCCAGCAGCAGACAGGGAGTTGGCAATCAGCCCCAGCATTTT	CASSRQGVGNQPQHF
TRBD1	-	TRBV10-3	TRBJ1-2	TGTGCCATCTGGGACAGGATTAAAGAAAATGGCTACACCTTC	CAIWDRIKENGYTF
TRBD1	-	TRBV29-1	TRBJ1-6	TGCAGCGTTCGGACAGGTGATACACCCCTCCACTTT	CSVRTGDTPLHF
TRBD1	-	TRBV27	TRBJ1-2	TGTGCCAGCAGTCGGCGGGGACAGGGGGCGTGGGATGGCTACACCTTC	CASSRRGQGAWDGYTF
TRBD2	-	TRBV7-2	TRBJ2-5	TGTGCCAGCAGCCAACTAGCGGGGGATCCCATAGAGACCCAGTACTTC	CASSQLAGDPIETQYF
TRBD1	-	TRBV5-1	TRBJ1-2	TGCGCCAGCAGCCTCCAGGGGACAGAATCCTATGGCTACACCTTC	CASSLQGTESYGYTF
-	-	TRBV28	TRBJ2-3	TGTGCCAGCAGCGGACTTTTTTCGGCGCAGTATTTT	CASSGLFSAQYF
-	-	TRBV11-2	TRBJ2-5	TGTGCCAGCAGCTTAGATTACGGTGTGTCCCCGCAAGAGACCCAGTACTTC	CASSLDYGVSPQETQYF
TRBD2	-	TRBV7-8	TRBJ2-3	TGTGCCAGCAGCTTAACACTAGCGGGCTACACAGATACGCAGTATTTT	CASSLTLAGYTDTQYF
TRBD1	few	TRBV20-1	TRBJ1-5	TGCAGTGCTAGTGGGCAGGGGGCTCATCAGCCCCAGCATTTT	CSASGQGAHQPQHF
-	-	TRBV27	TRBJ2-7	TGTGCCAGCAGGCGTGCCCCCCACAGGGTCGAGCAGTACTTC	CASRRAPHRVEQYF
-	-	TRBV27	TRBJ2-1	TGTGCCAGCAGTTTCCGGAGGGGGCAATACAATGAGCAGTTCTTC	CASSFRRGQYNEQFF
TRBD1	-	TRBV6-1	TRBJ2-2	TGTGCCAGCAGTGAGAACCCCAGGGGGTCGCTGTTTTTT	CASSENPRGSLFF
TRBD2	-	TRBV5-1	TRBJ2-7	TGCGCCAGCAGCCTAGCGGGGGGTTACTACGAGCAGTACTTC	CASSLAGGYYEQYF
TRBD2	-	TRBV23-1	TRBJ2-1	TGCGCCAGCAGTCAACACACAAGGACTAGCGGGAACGGGGATGAGCAGTTCTTC	CASSQHTRTSGNGDEQFF
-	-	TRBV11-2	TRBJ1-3	TGTGCCAGCAGCTTAGAGGCCAGGGGAGGAAACACCATATATTTT	CASSLEARGGNTIYF
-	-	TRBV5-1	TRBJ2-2	TGCGCCAGCAGCTTGGTCGGGAACACCGGGGAGCTGTTTTTT	CASSLVGNTGELFF
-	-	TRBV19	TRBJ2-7	TGTGCCAGTGCCGATTTAGACAGTCCTGAGGCCGAGCAGTACTTC	CASADLDSPEAEQYF
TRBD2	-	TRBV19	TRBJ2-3	TGTGCCAGTAGTATAGGACCGCTAGCGGCGCAGTATTTT	CASSIGPLAAQYF
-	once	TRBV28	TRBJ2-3	TGTGCCAGCAGTTTATGGGACTACACAGATACGCAGTATTTT	CASSLWDYTDTQYF
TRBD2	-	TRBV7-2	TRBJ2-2	TGTGCCAGCAGCCCCGCGGGAGTAGCCGGGGAGCTGTTTTTT	CASSPAGVAGELFF
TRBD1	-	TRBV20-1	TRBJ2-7	TGCAGTGCACCCTCGCGGACAGGACAGTACTTC	CSAPSRTGQYF
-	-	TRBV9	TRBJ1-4	TGTGCCAGCAGCACAGGGATTACAACTAATGAAAAACTGTTTTTT	CASSTGITTNEKLFF
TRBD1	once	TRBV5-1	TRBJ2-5	TGCGCCAGCAGCTTGGGACAGGGGGTAGGGGAGACCCAGTACTTC	CASSLGQGVGETQYF
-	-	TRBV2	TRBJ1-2	TGTGCCAGCAGTGAAGATTCGAGAGGGGGCTACACCTTC	CASSEDSRGGYTF